Following are 30 T cell receptor beta chains from one sample sequenced in a study of tumor-infiltrating lymphocytes in primary liver carcinoma (dated by TCRdb to about 2017). Sequencing used an Illumina HiSeq 2500. Starting from about 500 ng total RNA, TCRbeta-specific cDNA was produced by reverse transcription with a constant-region primer and ProtoScript II reverse transcriptase. Construction of the TCRbeta libraries relied on three nested rounds of multiplex PCR, following a slightly modified ARM-PCR procedure. The first two PCR rounds used multiplex TRBV1-TRBV30 forward primers with a Cbeta reverse primer, each for about 11 cycles. TCRdb trimmed public reads at Q25 via fastp, called clones via MiXCR and kept in-frame beta chains. Identical CDR3 proteins give one entry, which carries the most common genes and DNA. In all, the sample holds 25,000 to 35,000 distinct CDR3 sequences, and 75% to 85% of those were seen once. The ten biggest clones cover roughly 34% of the sample.

Total RNA and DNA were co-extracted without cell sorting from roughly 20-30 mg of bulk tissue using the AllPrep DNA/RNA mini kit. Sequenced input: liver tumor tissue from sampling region 5. In the paper's terms, the cell subset or site label means: tumor region T5, tumor centre. These receptors were collected from a man in his forties with primary liver carcinoma and hepatitis B virus infection.

Of note for this clonotype: Here the CDR3 omits its conserved ending phenylalanine or tryptophan, so a read error is the likely source. The chain links TRBV12-3 or TRBV12-4 to TRBJ2-5, with D perhaps being TRBD1 or TRBD2 (5 bases each). The CDR3 runs 13 residues. The CDR3 DNA reads as TGTGCCCGCAGTTTAAGGGTTGGGGGGACCCAGTACATC. Protein: CARSLRVGGTQYI.

As regards this clonotype: A read error may account for a junction end that differs from germline. This sequence joins TRBV6-6 and TRBJ1-2; 7 bases map to TRBD1. The germline V gene encodes CDR1 MNHNY and CDR2 SVGAGI (reference sequence). The CDR3 length is 14 residues. The CDR3 here is CTSSYLYRGYGYTF. In DNA, the CDR3 is TGTACCAGCAGTTACTTATACAGGGGTTATGGCTACACCTTC.

On this clonotype itself: One end of the junction fails to match germline, which may point to a read error. The V and J genes are TRBV11-2 and TRBJ2-1; D remains ambiguous. The germline V gene encodes CDR1 SGHAT and CDR2 FQNNGV. CDR3 size: 12 residues. CDR3 bases: TGTGCCAGCAGTCCCTCCCACGATGAGCAGTTTTTC. Its translation is CASSPSHDEQFF.

Comments on this clonotype: At one end, the junction sequence differs from germline, possibly due to a read error. V usage is TRBV6-5 and J usage is TRBJ1-5; 8 nucleotides agree with TRBD1. This CDR3 has 15 residues. Germline V gene sequence: CDR1 MNHEY, CDR2 SVGAGI. In nucleotides, the CDR3 is TGTACCAGTAGGTCCCGGGACAGGCTAAATCAGCCCCAGCATTTT. It encodes CTSRSRDRLNQPQHF.

On this clonotype: This may stem from a read error, because a much larger clone lies one nucleotide away. The chain combines TRBV4-2 with TRBJ1-1, with a possible D match to TRBD1 (5 bases). The V gene's germline CDR1 is LGHNA and CDR2 YNFKEQ. V lost 2 bases, J lost 10 bases, and 17 bases lay in between. CDR3 length: 14 amino acids. The CDR3 DNA is TGTGCCAGCAGCCAACTAGGGGAACGGAGTGGAGCTTTCTTT. This gives the protein CASSQLGERSGAFF.

A remark on this clonotype: This is likely a read error, given that the CDR3 carries no conserved phenylalanine or tryptophan at its end. V gene TRBV6-1 combines with J gene TRBJ2-7; D might be TRBD2 (5 bases). This CDR3 region has 13 residues. The germline CDR1 and CDR2 sequences are MNHNS and SASEGT. DNA for the CDR3: TGTGCCAACAGTGTTGAGCGGTCCTACGAGCAGTACTCC. Translated: CANSVERSYEQYS.

This clonotype ranks as medium-sized. J is TRBJ1-1 and V is TRBV28, with 7 bases matching TRBD1. The CDR3 is made up of 15 amino acids. With V trimmed by 5 bases and J by 5 bases, 11 bases remained unmatched. CDR1 and CDR2 (germline): MDHEN, SYDVKM. CDR3 in DNA: TGTGCCAGCAGTGCCCGGAGGGGGCAGTTTACTGAAGCTTTCTTT. Its translation: CASSARRGQFTEAFF.

Regarding this clonotype: Being one base from a much bigger clone, this may be a read error. The chain is built from TRBV7-2 and TRBJ2-1, with D tentatively TRBD1 (6 bases). V shed 4 bases and J shed 1 base, with 14 bases lying between them. Germline CDR1 and CDR2: SGHTA and FQGNSA. The CDR3 loop spans 16 amino acids. The CDR3 spells CASSSGQGRSYNEQFF. The CDR3 nucleotides read TGTGCCAGCAGCTCTGGGCAGGGGCGGTCCTACAATGAGCAGTTCTTC.

About this clonotype itself: One end of the junction is discordant with germline, which a read error may explain. This chain connects TRBV6-5 to TRBJ1-1, with TRBD1 matching 8 bases. CDR1 and CDR2 (germline): MNHEY, SVGAGI. CDR3 length: 15 amino acids. As DNA, the CDR3 is TGTGCCAGCAGTTGCTCGTGGACAGGGAACAATGAAGCTTTCTTT. Its protein product is CASSCSWTGNNEAFF.

The J gene is TRBJ2-7, the V gene TRBV28, with D possibly matching TRBD1 (5 bases). With 9 bases removed from V and 2 bases from J, the gap between germline ends came to 11 bases. CDR3 size: 12 residues. The germline V gene encodes CDR1 MDHEN and CDR2 SYDVKM. The CDR3 here is CASRGPAYEQYF. The DNA of the CDR3 is TGTGCCAGTAGGGGCCCAGCCTACGAGCAGTACTTC.

At least ten counts were recorded for this clonotype. V usage is TRBV4-1 and J usage is TRBJ2-1; possible D gene TRBD2, 7 bases. This CDR3 region has 21 residues. Germline values: CDR1 MGHRA, CDR2 YSYEKL. With 1 base removed from V and 8 bases from J, the gap between germline ends came to 33 bases. The CDR3 region has the DNA TGCGCCAGCAGCCAAGGTACGCGGGGGCAGGGGTTTTTCACCCCCACGGATGAGCAGTTCTTC. Protein: CASSQGTRGQGFFTPTDEQFF.

This clonotype was seen a single time. Since a much larger clone is just one base distant, this may be a read error. This sequence joins TRBV11-2 and TRBJ2-7; D call uncertain. CDR3 length: 14 amino acids. Germline loops: CDR1 SGHAT, CDR2 FQNNGV. In DNA form, the CDR3 reads TGTGCCTGCAGCTTAGTACTCCTCTCCTACGAGCAGTACTTC. Its translation is CACSLVLLSYEQYF.

This clonotype occurred once. This sequence may be a read error, since a much larger clone differs from it by one base. The chain has TRBV28 and TRBJ1-2, with D unresolved. Trimming removed 6 bases at V and 8 bases at J, with 13 bases between. This CDR3 contains 12 residues. Germline CDR1 MDHEN, CDR2 SYDVKM. The DNA of the CDR3 is TGTGCCAGCAGCAACTACAGCAGGGGCTACACCTTC. It specifies CASSNYSRGYTF.

As concerns this clonotype: Sequence at one end of the junction differs from germline and may be a read error. The chain employs TRBV10-3 and TRBJ1-6, with D possibly matching TRBD1 (6 bases). The CDR3 is 14 residues long. CDR1 and CDR2 from the germline V gene are ENHRY and SYGVKD. CDR3 sequence reads: CTISARDTDSPLHF. CDR3 in DNA: TGTACCATCAGTGCCCGGGACACTGATTCACCCCTCCACTTT.

As to this clonotype: Since a much larger clone is just one base distant, this may be a read error. The rearrangement links TRBV28 to TRBJ2-7; 10 nucleotides align to TRBD1. This CDR3 comprises 15 residues. Germline V gene data show CDR1 as MDHEN and CDR2 as SYDVKM. The junction had 11 bases not matched to a gene; V was cut back by 6 bases and J by 6 bases. The CDR3 DNA reads TGTGCCAGCAGCATATTAGGGACAGGGGACTTCGAGCAGTACTTC. Its translation is CASSILGTGDFEQYF.

This chain joins TRBV7-9 and TRBJ2-1; TRBD1 is a possible D gene (6 bases). Looked up from germline, CDR1 is SEHNR and CDR2 is FQNEAQ (reference sequence). The CDR3 is 17 residues long. The CDR3 DNA reads as TGTGTCAGTAACTTACCATATCAGGGGCCTAAAACAAATGAGCAGTTCTTC. Translation: CVSNLPYQGPKTNEQFF.

This clonotype appeared a few times. A much larger clone is a single base away; this may be a read error. The genes are TRBV28 and TRBJ1-5; D uncertain. V shed 5 bases and J shed 0 bases, with 17 bases lying between them. This CDR3 contains 17 residues. Germline V gene data show CDR1 as MDHEN and CDR2 as SYDVKM. This chain's CDR3 is CASSQFSGFISNQPQHF. In DNA, the CDR3 is TGTGCCAGCAGTCAATTTAGTGGTTTTATTAGCAATCAGCCCCAGCATTTT.

A word on this clonotype: Sequence at one end of the junction differs from germline and may be a read error. The chain is built from TRBV12-3 or TRBV12-4 and TRBJ2-4, with D possibly being TRBD2 (5 bases). This CDR3 contains 18 residues. The CDR3 DNA reads TGTGCCATCAGTTTATGGGGTAGGGCGGGCATAGCCAAAAACACTCAGTACTTC. This sequence encodes CAISLWGRAGIAKNTQYF.

This clonotype has only a few counts. A much larger clone sits a single nucleotide away, making a read error possible. The chain has TRBV2 and TRBJ2-7; the match to TRBD2 covers 8 bases. The CDR3 is 13 residues long. CDR1 and CDR2 from the germline V gene are SNHLY and FYNNEI. CDR3 DNA: TGTGGCAGCGATCCGGGAGGGCTCTACGAGCAGTACTTC. Amino acids: CGSDPGGLYEQYF. Full variable domain (rest looked up from reference TRBV2 and TRBJ2-7): EPEVTQTPSHQVTQMGQEVILRCVPISNHLYFYWYRQILGQKVEFLVSFYNNEISEKSEIFDDQFSVERPDGSNFTLKIRSTKLEDSAMYFCGSDPGGLYEQYFGPGTRLTVT.

Note on this clonotype: Mismatch with germline at one junction end may stem from a read error. The chain is built from TRBV11-1 and TRBJ2-7, with 8 positions matching TRBD1. The CDR3 length is 14 residues. Per germline, CDR1 SGHAT and CDR2 FQDESV (reference sequence). The CDR3: CASSSGQGSGKQYF. The CDR3 coding sequence is TGTGCCAGCAGCTCAGGACAGGGTTCAGGCAAGCAATACTTC.

This clonotype was observed at least ten times. The chain couples TRBV7-9 to TRBJ1-3; D is undetermined. Per germline, CDR1 SEHNR and CDR2 FQNEAQ (reference sequence). The CDR3 totals 13 residues. The ends were cut back, 5 bases at V and 3 bases at J, with 8 bases in the middle. The CDR3 region has the DNA TGTGCCAGCAGCACCTATAATGGAAACACCATATATTTT. Its translation: CASSTYNGNTIYF. Supplemented by reference TRBV7-9 and TRBJ1-3, the full variable domain reads DTGVSQNPRHKITKRGQNVTFRCDPISEHNRLYWYRQTLGQGPEFLTYFQNEAQLEKSRLLSDRFSAERPKGSFSTLEIQRTEQGDSAMYLCASSTYNGNTIYFGEGSWLTVV.

On this clonotype: At one boundary the junction diverges from the germline segment, which might be a read error. For the CDR3, the DNA is TGTGTCAGCAGTTACCCAGAGCTTAACACCGAAGCTTTCTTT. Its protein product is CVSSYPELNTEAFF. This chain links TRBV6-2 or TRBV6-3 with TRBJ1-1; D ambiguous. The germline V gene encodes CDR1 MNHEY and CDR2 SVGEGT. CDR3 length: 14 amino acids.

To note about this clonotype: The missing conserved phenylalanine or tryptophan at the end of this CDR3 makes a read error likely. This chain connects TRBV6-2 or TRBV6-3 to TRBJ2-5; D perhaps matches TRBD2 (5 bases). This CDR3 region has 15 residues. Per germline, CDR1 MNHEY and CDR2 SVGEGT. DNA of the CDR3: TGTGCCAGCAATTACTCGAGGGTACCCAGGGAGACCCAGTACCTC. Protein: CASNYSRVPRETQYL.

About this clonotype itself: The germline gene is not matched at one end of the junction; a read error may be the cause. The V and J genes are TRBV20-1 and TRBJ2-7; D may be TRBD1 (6 bases). Germline V gene lookup returns CDR1 DFQATT and CDR2 SNEGSKA (reference sequence). The CDR3 loop spans 13 amino acids. CDR3 region: CNAYRALAYEQYF. As DNA, the CDR3 is TGCAATGCTTACAGGGCTTTGGCCTACGAGCAGTACTTC.

The rearrangement links TRBV11-1 to TRBJ1-1; no clear D. V lost 10 bases, J lost 0 bases, and 12 bases lay in between. Germline V gene lookup returns CDR1 SGHAT and CDR2 FQDESV (reference sequence). The CDR3 sequence is 13 residues long. The DNA of the CDR3 is TGTGCCAACGGTCGCCAGGTGAACACTGAAGCTTTCTTT. Encoded protein: CANGRQVNTEAFF.

The rearrangement links TRBV29-1 to TRBJ2-3; D is undetermined. Per the germline V gene, CDR1 is SQVTM and CDR2 is ANQGSEA. V gave up 8 bases and J gave up 6 bases, with 9 bases separating them. This CDR3 is built from 10 residues. CDR3 DNA sequence: TGCAGCAGCAGGAAGGATACGCAGTATTTT. This encodes CSSRKDTQYF.

Turning to this clonotype: Without the conserved terminal phenylalanine or tryptophan, this CDR3 likely stems from a read error. The chain couples TRBV11-2 to TRBJ2-7; tentatively, D is TRBD1 (5 bases). The germline gives CDR1 SGHAT, CDR2 FQNNGV. The CDR3 is 14 amino acids. The CDR3 loop is CASSSRTWGYEQYL. CDR3 nucleotides: TGTGCCAGCAGCTCTCGGACATGGGGCTACGAACAGTACCTC.

In the case of this clonotype: Compared with germline, one end of the junction differs, possibly owing to a read error. The chain joins TRBV10-3 to TRBJ2-1; the match to TRBD1 covers 7 bases. The CDR3 sequence is 12 residues long. Germline V gene data show CDR1 as ENHRY and CDR2 as SYGVKD. The DNA of the CDR3 is TGTGCCAACAGGGACAGCAACAATGAGCGGTTCTTC. This translates into CANRDSNNERFF.

This clonotype was seen only a few times. The junction departs from the called germline gene at one end, perhaps through a read error. The chain is built from TRBV10-1 and TRBJ2-7; D is undetermined. CDR1 WNHNN and CDR2 SYGVQD come from the germline V gene (reference sequence). This CDR3 region has 14 residues. The DNA for the CDR3 is TGCGCCAGCAGTGAACCGGCAAGACCATATGAGCAGTGCTTC. It specifies CASSEPARPYEQCF.

Notes on this clonotype: The junction departs from germline at one end; a sequencing error may be responsible. The rearrangement joins TRBV11-2 to TRBJ2-2; D possibly corresponds to TRBD2 (6 bases). Germline values: CDR1 SGHAT, CDR2 FQNNGV. There are 17 residues in the CDR3. Here the CDR3 DNA reads TGTGCCAGCAGTTTAGCATTAGGAGGGGCGTACACCGGGGAGCTGTTTTTC. Its protein is CASSLALGGAYTGELFF.